One and the same sample provided the 23 T cell receptor beta chains below, sequenced in a study of T-cell reconstitution after alpha-beta-depleted transplantation in children. It was with unique molecular identifiers that the TCRbeta library was prepared. TCRdb independently ran MiXCR on the PCR reads; one entry per CDR3 protein. The sample yields a few hundred thousand distinct CDR3 sequences, 25% to 30% seen once. Sequenced material: PBMCs, taken before TCRalphabeta/CD19-depleted stem cell transplant. Source of these receptors: a boy in the first two years of life with Wiskott-Aldrich syndrome, due to receive a stem cell transplant.

This clonotype turned up a few times. The chain is built from TRBV20-1 and TRBJ2-7; D gene ambiguous. Trimming took off 6 bases at V and 3 bases at J, with 15 bases between the two ends. CDR1 DFQATT and CDR2 SNEGSKA come from the germline V gene (reference sequence). The CDR3 runs to 13 residues. Here the CDR3 reads CSAESRSLYEQYF. For the CDR3, the DNA is TGCAGTGCCGAAAGTCGAAGCCTCTACGAGCAGTACTTC.

This clonotype was seen a few times. The gene calls are TRBV9 and TRBJ2-1, with 11 positions matching TRBD2. The V gene end was trimmed by 5 bases and the J gene end by 3 bases; junction bases not matched to a gene: 7. CDR3 length: 16 amino acids. Germline V gives CDR1 SGDLS, CDR2 YYNGEE. The CDR3 nucleotides are TGTGCCAGCAGTAACACCGGGACTAGCGGCTACAATGAGCAGTTCTTC. Translation gives CASSNTGTSGYNEQFF.

This clonotype was detected only a few times. The chain carries TRBV5-1 and TRBJ2-1; TRBD2 aligns across 15 bases. J gave up 3 bases and V 5 bases, and 3 bases lay outside the gene matches. This CDR3 comprises 16 residues. Germline CDR1 SGHRS, CDR2 YFSETQ. DNA for the CDR3: TGCGCCAGCAGAGGGACTAGCGGGAGGAACTACAATGAGCAGTTCTTC. It encodes CASRGTSGRNYNEQFF.

This clonotype came up a few times. The chain recombines TRBV5-5 with TRBJ2-7; D unresolved. V was shortened by 0 bases and J by 5 bases, with 9 bases between the two germline ends. The CDR3 length is 13 residues. Germline V lookup: CDR1 SGHKS, CDR2 YYEKEE (reference sequence). CDR3 DNA sequence: TGTGCCAGCAGCTTGGTCAGGTTCCACGAGCAGTACTTC. It translates to CASSLVRFHEQYF. Combining the CDR3 with reference TRBV5-5 and TRBJ2-7 gives the whole variable domain DAGVTQSPTHLIKTRGQQVTLRCSPISGHKSVSWYQQVLGQGPQFIFQYYEKEERGRGNFPDRFSARQFPNYSSELNVNALLLGDSALYLCASSLVRFHEQYFGPGTRLTVT.

This clonotype has more than one count but fewer than ten. The chain has TRBV9 and TRBJ2-1; D unresolved. The CDR3 consists of 14 residues. Per germline, CDR1 SGDLS and CDR2 YYNGEE. Trimming took 0 bases from V and 3 from J, leaving 7 bases between them. The CDR3 sequence: CASSVAANYNEQFF. DNA for the CDR3: TGTGCCAGCAGCGTAGCCGCAAACTACAATGAGCAGTTCTTC.

V gene TRBV28 combines with J gene TRBJ2-5; 10 nucleotides line up with TRBD1. The trim removed 8 bases at V and 5 bases at J, leaving 17 bases unmatched. CDR3 length: 17 residues. Germline CDR1 MDHEN, CDR2 SYDVKM. The CDR3 nucleotides read TGTGCCAGCGAGTACGGGACAGGGGAATGGAAGGAGGAGACCCAGTACTTC. Encoded protein: CASEYGTGEWKEETQYF.

This clonotype showed up just a few times. V is TRBV20-1 and J is TRBJ1-1; D is ambiguous. Trimming took off 2 bases at V and 0 bases at J, with 13 bases between the two ends. The CDR3 sequence is 15 residues long. Germline V lookup: CDR1 DFQATT, CDR2 SNEGSKA (reference sequence). The CDR3 sequence is CSARFRGVLNTEAFF. CDR3 DNA sequence: TGCAGTGCTAGATTCCGAGGCGTCTTGAACACTGAAGCTTTCTTT.

This clonotype was observed a handful of times. This rearrangement joins TRBV29-1 to TRBJ2-3, with TRBD1 identical over 10 bases. The CDR3 loop spans 15 amino acids. J was trimmed by 3 bases and V by 6 bases; bases with no gene match: 9. CDR1 and CDR2 (germline): SQVTM, ANQGSEA. The CDR3 coding sequence is TGCAGCGTGACGCCGGGACAGGGGTTGACAGATACGCAGTATTTT. It codes for CSVTPGQGLTDTQYF.

The chain recombines TRBV30 with TRBJ1-1; the D gene is possibly TRBD1 (5 bases). This CDR3 has 11 amino acids. Trimming removed 7 bases from V and 4 bases from J, with 10 bases in between. The germline V gene has CDR1 GTSNPN and CDR2 SVGIG (reference sequence). The CDR3 loop is CALTAFTEAFF. CDR3 bases: TGTGCCTTGACAGCTTTCACTGAAGCTTTCTTT.

This clonotype appeared a single time. V and J are TRBV10-3 and TRBJ2-2; 9 bases align to TRBD2. The germline CDR1 and CDR2 sequences are ENHRY and SYGVKD. J lost 5 bases, V lost 5 bases, and 3 bases had no gene match. The length of the CDR3 is 14 residues. The chain's CDR3 is CAISLSGSTGELFF. The CDR3 DNA sequence: TGTGCCATCAGTCTTAGCGGGAGTACCGGGGAGCTGTTTTTT.

The rearrangement uses TRBV6-1 and TRBJ1-5; D is ambiguous. The CDR3 covers 13 residues. With 5 bases removed from V and 3 bases from J, the gap between germline ends came to 8 bases. Looked up from germline, CDR1 is MNHNS and CDR2 is SASEGT. For the CDR3, the DNA is TGTGCCAGCAGTAAGGGCCCCAATCAGCCCCAGCATTTT. The encoded protein is CASSKGPNQPQHF.

This CDR3 reads CASQRGDPYNEQFF. CDR3 coding DNA: TGTGCCAGCCAAAGGGGGGACCCCTACAATGAGCAGTTCTTC. The V call is TRBV6-1, the J call TRBJ2-1; D is tentatively TRBD1 or TRBD2 (6 bases each). Looked up from germline, CDR1 is MNHNS and CDR2 is SASEGT. Trimming pared 8 bases from V and 2 bases from J, leaving 13 bases between. The CDR3 runs to 14 residues.

This rearrangement joins TRBV12-3 or TRBV12-4 to TRBJ2-7, with D perhaps TRBD2 (7 bases). CDR3 length: 15 residues. V lost 3 bases and J 3 bases, leaving 15 bases between the germline ends. The CDR3 DNA sequence: TGTGCCAGCAGTTTGCGGGGGCCAGGTAGCTACGAGCAGTACTTC. Its translation: CASSLRGPGSYEQYF.

This clonotype was picked up a small number of times. The chain joins TRBV5-1 to TRBJ2-4, with a tentative D call TRBD2 (5 bases). The germline V and J ends were trimmed by 5 bases and 1 base, with 16 bases remaining between them. The CDR3 has 16 amino acids. Germline V CDR1 and CDR2: SGHRS, YFSETQ. The CDR3 nucleotides read TGCGCCAGCAGTTATCTAGCTGGGCAGGCCAAAAACATTCAGTACTTC. Protein sequence: CASSYLAGQAKNIQYF.

The J gene is TRBJ2-5, the V gene TRBV28, with D unclear. Germline V gene lookup returns CDR1 MDHEN and CDR2 SYDVKM. The CDR3 runs 12 residues. The V end was cut by 6 bases, the J end by 4 bases, with 9 bases between. CDR3 in DNA: TGTGCCAGCAGACAAACTCGAGAGACCCAGTACTTC. This translates into CASRQTRETQYF.

The chain uses TRBV12-3 or TRBV12-4 and TRBJ2-4, with no clear D. This CDR3 spans 14 amino acids. The ends were cut back, 3 bases at V and 5 bases at J, with 11 bases in the middle. As DNA, the CDR3 is TGTGCCAGCAGTTTGTGGGCAGAGGAAAACATTCAGTACTTC. This sequence encodes CASSLWAEENIQYF.

This clonotype was counted between two and nine times. The chain joins TRBV10-3 to TRBJ2-7; 9 nucleotides align to TRBD1. With V trimmed by 3 bases and J by 0 bases, 6 bases remained unmatched. CDR1 and CDR2 (germline): ENHRY, SYGVKD. CDR3 size: 16 residues. In DNA, the CDR3 is TGTGCCATCAGTGATGTCGGACAGGGGACCTCCTACGAGCAGTACTTC. This gives the protein CAISDVGQGTSYEQYF.

This CDR3 reads CSAKGYDRETYNSPLHF. The CDR3 DNA reads TGCAGTGCCAAGGGATACGACAGGGAAACCTATAATTCACCCCTCCACTTT. V gene TRBV20-1 combines with J gene TRBJ1-6; 7 bases are a match to TRBD1. Germline loops: CDR1 DFQATT, CDR2 SNEGSKA (reference sequence). The CDR3 sequence is 17 residues long. V shed 6 bases and J 2 bases; nucleotides not matched to a gene: 13.

The J gene is TRBJ1-5, the V gene TRBV20-1; 10 nucleotides match TRBD1. V dropped 4 bases and J dropped 2; count of bases not matched to a gene: 5. Per the germline V gene, CDR1 is DFQATT and CDR2 is SNEGSKA (reference sequence). This CDR3 has 15 residues. DNA for the CDR3: TGCAGTGCTACCAAGACAGGGGGCGGCAATCAGCCCCAGCATTTT. It codes for CSATKTGGGNQPQHF.

The chain carries TRBV20-1 and TRBJ2-2; D unclear. The germline gives CDR1 DFQATT, CDR2 SNEGSKA (reference sequence). The CDR3 loop spans 12 amino acids. V lost 4 bases and J 1 base, leaving 4 bases between the germline ends. In DNA, the CDR3 is TGCAGTGCTACTAGGAACACCGGGGAGCTGTTTTTT. It yields the protein CSATRNTGELFF.

The chain has TRBV12-3 or TRBV12-4 and TRBJ2-7, with 7 bases lining up with TRBD2. This CDR3 has 14 residues. Trimming removed 3 bases from V and 3 bases from J; junction bases left unmatched: 5. CDR3 loop: CASSLSSGLYEQYF. The CDR3 nucleotides are TGTGCCAGCAGTTTGTCTAGCGGACTCTACGAGCAGTACTTC.

This clonotype was seen a handful of times. This sequence joins TRBV29-1 and TRBJ2-7, with 7 bases lining up with TRBD1. Germline V lookup: CDR1 SQVTM, CDR2 ANQGSEA. The CDR3 is made up of 13 amino acids. The V gene end was trimmed by 7 bases and the J gene end by 2 bases; junction bases not matched to a gene: 8. CDR3 amino acids: CSARETGPYEQYF. CDR3 sequence (DNA): TGCAGCGCCCGCGAGACAGGGCCCTACGAGCAGTACTTC.

This clonotype was picked up a small number of times. This chain joins TRBV5-5 and TRBJ1-3, with TRBD1 as a possible D gene (5 bases). Between the trimmed V and J ends, which lost 0 bases and 0 bases, there was a span of 13 bases. CDR3 length: 17 residues. CDR1 SGHKS and CDR2 YYEKEE come from the germline V gene (reference sequence). The CDR3 DNA follows: TGTGCCAGCAGCTTGGCCAGGGTTACCACCTCTGGAAACACCATATATTTT. Translation gives CASSLARVTTSGNTIYF.